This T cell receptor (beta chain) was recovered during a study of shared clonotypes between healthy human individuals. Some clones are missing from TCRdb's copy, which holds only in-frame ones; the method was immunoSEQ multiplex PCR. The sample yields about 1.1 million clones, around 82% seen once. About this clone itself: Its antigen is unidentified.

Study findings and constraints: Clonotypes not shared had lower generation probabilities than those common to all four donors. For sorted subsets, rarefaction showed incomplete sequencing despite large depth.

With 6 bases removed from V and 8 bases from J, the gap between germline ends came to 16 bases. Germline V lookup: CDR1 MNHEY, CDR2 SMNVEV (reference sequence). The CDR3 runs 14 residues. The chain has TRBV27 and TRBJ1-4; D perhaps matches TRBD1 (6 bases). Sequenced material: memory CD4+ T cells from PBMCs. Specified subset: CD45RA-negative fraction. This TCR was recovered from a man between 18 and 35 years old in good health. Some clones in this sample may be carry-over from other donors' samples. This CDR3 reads CASRPGHGREKLFF. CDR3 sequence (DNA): TGTGCCAGCAGGCCGGGACACGGGAGGGAAAAACTGTTTTTT.